The 24 T cell receptor beta chains given below trace back to one sample, sequenced in a study of PD-L1 blockade in urothelial cancer listed by TCRdb under 2017. Receptor amplification or capture employed the immunoSEQ multiplex PCR assay. TCRdb took this table from immuneACCESS and kept in-frame rearrangements with V and J called. Such tables lack part of the clones; where checked against another copy, unresolved V genes explain under half of the gap, and the rest is unexplained. The sample profile shows some 51,000 clones; more than 75% of them were found once. The ten largest account for around 15% of the sample. The sample in question was PBMCs, obtained around atezolizumab (anti-PD-L1) treatment. These receptor sequences come from a man aged 55 to 70 with urothelial cancer.

CDR3 sequence (DNA): TGTGCCAGTAGTATAGGCCCTGCAGTGCGGATTAGCGGGATTTACATTCAGTACTTC. Translated, it gives CASSIGPAVRISGIYIQYF. This chain connects TRBV19 to TRBJ2-4; TRBD2 aligns across 8 bases. The CDR3 has 19 amino acids. V gave up 1 base and J gave up 8 bases; unmatched junction bases: 19. Looked up from germline, CDR1 is LNHDA and CDR2 is SQIVND (reference sequence).

This clone has a single count. V gene TRBV11-2 combines with J gene TRBJ1-2; 9 bases are a match to TRBD1. V lost 5 bases and J lost 4; bases outside the gene matches: 14. This CDR3 is 17 amino acids long. Germline V gives CDR1 SGHAT, CDR2 FQNNGV. This chain's CDR3 is CASSPEVHRGLTYGYTF. CDR3 in DNA: TGTGCCAGCAGCCCAGAGGTTCACAGGGGGCTCACCTATGGCTACACCTTC.

This chain joins TRBV7-6 and TRBJ1-4; D unclear. Per the germline V gene, CDR1 is SGHVS and CDR2 is FNYEAQ. Trimming left V 2 bases short and J 7 bases short, with 11 bases between. The CDR3 spans 14 residues. CDR3 DNA sequence: TGTGCCAGCAGCTTAACAAGCGCTTCTGAAAAACTGTTTTTT. This gives the protein CASSLTSASEKLFF.

This sequence joins TRBV5-1 and TRBJ1-4; 11 positions agree with TRBD1. The CDR3 covers 15 residues. The junction had 6 bases not matched to a gene; V was cut back by 4 bases and J by 7 bases. Germline V gives CDR1 SGHRS, CDR2 YFSETQ. CDR3 in amino acids: CASSPRDRGFEKLFF. The CDR3 region has the DNA TGCGCCAGCAGCCCCCGGGACAGGGGGTTTGAAAAACTGTTTTTT.

This clone showed up just once. The genes are TRBV30 and TRBJ1-6, with TRBD1 identical over 8 bases. The CDR3 extends over 13 amino acids. The J segment lost 7 bases and the V segment lost 7 bases, leaving 6 bases of the junction unmatched. Germline CDR1 GTSNPN, CDR2 SVGIG (reference sequence). The CDR3 coding sequence is TGTGCCTTGACGACAGGGGACAATTCACCCCTCCACTTT. Encoded protein: CALTTGDNSPLHF.

The genes are TRBV18 and TRBJ2-5; TRBD2 aligns across 7 bases. V trimming: 2 bases; J trimming: 4 bases; junction bases outside the gene matches: 7. Germline CDR1 and CDR2: KGHSH and LQKENI. CDR3 length: 15 amino acids. The CDR3 coding sequence is TGTGCCAGCTCACCATCGGGGCGGGGGAGAGAGACCCAGTACTTC. Amino acids: CASSPSGRGRETQYF. Combining the CDR3 with reference TRBV18 and TRBJ2-5 gives the whole variable domain NAGVMQNPRHLVRRRGQEARLRCSPMKGHSHVYWYRQLPEEGLKFMVYLQKENIIDESGMPKERFSAEFPKEGPSILRIQQVVRGDSAAYFCASSPSGRGRETQYFGPGTRLLVL.

This chain uses TRBV6-7 with TRBJ2-7; 11 bases match TRBD1. TRBV6-7 is assigned to the ORF class and has an uncertain function. The CDR3 runs 17 residues. J lost 9 bases, V lost 3 bases, and 16 bases had no gene match. CDR3 DNA: TGTGCCAGCAGTTATAGCCCAGGGACAGGGGGAAACCATCGGCAGTACTTC. Its protein is CASSYSPGTGGNHRQYF.

This chain connects TRBV11-2 to TRBJ2-2; possibly TRBD2 for D (5 bases). Germline V CDR1 and CDR2: SGHAT, FQNNGV. V was cut by 1 base and J by 6 bases, with 9 bases left in between. CDR3 size: 14 residues. CDR3 DNA sequence: TGTGCCAGCAGCTTAGTTATCGGGGCCGGGGAGCTGTTTTTT. Its protein is CASSLVIGAGELFF.

The rearrangement joins TRBV7-8 to TRBJ2-2; a weak D match, TRBD2 (6 bases). Germline-derived CDR1 and CDR2 are SGHVS and FQNEAQ. V lost 4 bases and J lost 4, with 19 bases in between. The CDR3 has 17 amino acids. The CDR3 sequence is CASSYGRLGLLTGELFF. The CDR3 nucleotides read TGTGCCAGCAGCTACGGACGACTAGGCCTACTCACCGGGGAGCTGTTTTTT.

The genes are TRBV5-4 and TRBJ1-4; 9 bases are a match to TRBD1. Trimming took 4 bases from V and 8 from J; bases not matched to a gene: 9. The germline gives CDR1 SGHNT, CDR2 YYREEE (reference sequence). This CDR3 spans 15 amino acids. CDR3 residues: CASSQTGGTEEKLFF. DNA of the CDR3: TGTGCCAGCAGCCAGACAGGGGGGACAGAGGAAAAACTGTTTTTT.

V is TRBV2 and J is TRBJ2-5; 9 nucleotides line up with TRBD2. The CDR3 has 15 residues. J gave up 1 base and V 3 bases, and 3 bases lay outside the gene matches. CDR1 and CDR2 from the germline V gene are SNHLY and FYNNEI. The CDR3 DNA reads as TGTGCCAGCAGTGATGCGGGGGGGCCCCAAGAGACCCAGTACTTC. Protein product: CASSDAGGPQETQYF.

A single count supports this clone. This sequence joins TRBV7-9 and TRBJ1-5; D remains ambiguous. Deletions cut 1 base from V and 7 bases from J, with 8 bases between. The CDR3 is made up of 13 amino acids. Germline V CDR1 and CDR2: SEHNR, FQNEAQ (reference sequence). The CDR3 loop is CASSLGGIQPQHF. The CDR3 DNA reads TGTGCCAGCAGCTTAGGAGGGATCCAGCCCCAGCATTTT.

The rearrangement uses TRBV25-1 and TRBJ2-3; 8 bases match TRBD1. Germline values: CDR1 MGHDK, CDR2 SYGVNS. This CDR3 is built from 16 residues. V lost 3 bases, J lost 0 bases, and 5 bases stayed unmatched. The CDR3 nucleotides are TGTGCCAGCAGTGACACAGGGGGACCAAGCACAGATACGCAGTATTTT. This encodes CASSDTGGPSTDTQYF.

This rearrangement joins TRBV5-1 to TRBJ1-2; D might be TRBD1 (5 bases). Per germline, CDR1 SGHRS and CDR2 YFSETQ. V lost 2 bases to trimming and J lost 0 bases, with 14 bases between them. The CDR3 is 16 amino acids. Here the CDR3 reads CASSLNPRVTNYGYTF. Here the CDR3 DNA reads TGCGCCAGCAGCTTAAATCCCAGGGTGACTAACTATGGCTACACCTTC.

The chain combines TRBV7-2 with TRBJ1-5, with a tentative D call TRBD1 (6 bases). The CDR3 covers 15 residues. Trimming took off 6 bases at V and 1 base at J, with 13 bases between the two ends. CDR1 SGHTA and CDR2 FQGNSA come from the germline V gene. The CDR3, as DNA: TGTGCCAGCAGTCAAACAGGGTTAAGCAATCAGCCCCAGCATTTT. Amino acid sequence: CASSQTGLSNQPQHF.

This sequence joins TRBV11-2 and TRBJ1-3, with D maybe TRBD1 (5 bases). V was trimmed by 1 base and J by 4 bases, leaving 8 bases between them. Germline V gene lookup returns CDR1 SGHAT and CDR2 FQNNGV. The CDR3 contains 14 residues. The CDR3 DNA follows: TGTGCCAGCAGCTTAGCAGGGCCAGGAAACACCATATATTTT. Residues: CASSLAGPGNTIYF.

The CDR3 DNA sequence: TGTGCCAGCAGTTCTAGCGGGGGGGTCTACGAGCAGTACTTC. Its protein is CASSSSGGVYEQYF. The V and J genes are TRBV6-6 and TRBJ2-7; 12 positions agree with TRBD2. V lost 4 bases, J lost 3 bases, and 1 base stayed unmatched. The CDR3 is 14 amino acids. Germline V gene lookup returns CDR1 MNHNY and CDR2 SVGAGI (reference sequence).

The chain employs TRBV20-1 and TRBJ1-5, with a tentative D call TRBD1 (6 bases). CDR1 and CDR2 from the germline V gene are DFQATT and SNEGSKA (reference sequence). The CDR3 consists of 11 residues. Trimming removed 5 bases from V and 9 bases from J, with 11 bases in between. The CDR3 spells CSAGGAGPQHF. CDR3 coding DNA: TGCAGTGCTGGGGGGGCGGGGCCCCAGCATTTT.

The genes are TRBV30 and TRBJ1-2; 8 positions match TRBD1. CDR1 is GTSNPN, CDR2 SVGIG, per germline (reference sequence). The CDR3 runs to 16 residues. The V segment lost 5 bases and the J segment 2 bases; nucleotides outside the gene matches: 13. In nucleotides, the CDR3 is TGTGCCTGGGGTCCACCCCGACAGGGGAGCAACTATGGCTACACCTTC. This gives the protein CAWGPPRQGSNYGYTF.

The V and J genes are TRBV6-1 and TRBJ1-2, with D unclear. Trimming left V 3 bases short and J 0 bases short, with 11 bases between. Germline CDR1 MNHNS, CDR2 SASEGT. The CDR3 is 15 amino acids. The CDR3 sequence: CASSEVVVANYGYTF. As DNA, the CDR3 is TGTGCCAGCAGTGAGGTAGTCGTAGCTAACTATGGCTACACCTTC.

V gene TRBV5-6 combines with J gene TRBJ1-1, with 10 bases matching TRBD1. Per germline, CDR1 SGHDT and CDR2 YYEEEE. V lost 2 bases to trimming and J lost 12 bases; unmatched junction nucleotides: 13. The CDR3 length is 15 residues. The CDR3 region has the DNA TGTGCCAGCAGCTTTTATTCGGGACAGGGGTATGGAACTTTCTTT. Protein sequence: CASSFYSGQGYGTFF.

The chain joins TRBV28 to TRBJ2-5; 9 bases are shared with TRBD2. The CDR3 consists of 15 residues. From germline, CDR1 is MDHEN and CDR2 SYDVKM. Unmatched junction bases numbered 7, after V lost 4 bases and J lost 4 bases. CDR3 amino acids: CASSSLELAGETQYF. The CDR3 DNA follows: TGTGCCAGCAGTTCCCTGGAACTAGCGGGAGAGACCCAGTACTTC.

As concerns this clone: This sample also contains other DNA sequences that code for the same CDR3. The chain joins TRBV6-4 to TRBJ2-2; 10 positions match TRBD2. The CDR3 is 17 amino acids. Germline CDR1 MRHNA, CDR2 SNTAGT. V was clipped by 0 bases and J by 2 bases; unmatched bases: 3. The CDR3 DNA is TGTGCCAGCAGTGACTCAAGCGGGGGGGCCAACACCGGGGAGCTGTTTTTT. This codes for CASSDSSGGANTGELFF.

The DNA of the CDR3 is TGTGCCATCAGTGAGCCCAGGGGCTCGAGCCCTTTCTTT. This sequence encodes CAISEPRGSSPFF. The V call is TRBV10-3, the J call TRBJ1-1; D is perhaps TRBD1 (6 bases). The CDR3 sequence is 13 residues long. The V gene's germline CDR1 is ENHRY and CDR2 SYGVKD. V shed 2 bases and J shed 12 bases, with 16 bases lying between them.